This is a list of T cell receptor beta chains from one sample in a study of T-cell memory formation after mild COVID-19. TCRdb independently ran MiXCR on the 5' RACE reads; one entry per CDR3 protein. The sample has 120,000 or so distinct CDR3 sequences, about 5.9% seen once. Sequenced material: PBMCs or a T cell subset sorted from them (not recorded which). These receptors all come from an adult woman who had mild COVID-19 (a few samples of this study predate the infection). Cell type and time point are not known. Both conserved end residues are part of each CDR3. A D gene is named only where the DNA matches it firmly. Size is omitted from some rows. Given values are once, few, many or a class for expanded clones.

j_call d_call clone_size v_call cdr3_nt cdr3_aa
TRBJ2-1 TRBD1 NA TRBV18 TGTGCCAGCTCACCCCGGGACAGCCACAATGAGCAGTTCTTC CASSPRDSHNEQFF
TRBJ1-6 NA NA TRBV19 TGTGCCAGTAGTATCGCCCAGGATAATTCACCCCTCCACTTT CASSIAQDNSPLHF
TRBJ1-1 NA few TRBV5-1 TGCGCCAGCAGCTTGACCCGCCTGAACACTGAAGCTTTCTTT CASSLTRLNTEAFF
TRBJ1-1 NA many TRBV12-3/TRBV12-4 TGTGCCAGCAGTTTCGGGCGAACCACTGAATTGGCTTTCTTT CASSFGRTTELAFF
TRBJ1-6 NA NA TRBV7-9 TGTGCCAGCAGCTCCGAACAACGGGGGGCAGGTTCACCCCTCCACTTT CASSSEQRGAGSPLHF
TRBJ2-3 NA few TRBV11-2 TGTGCCAGCAGCCGCGCTACTCGGGAGCTAGATACGCAGTATTTT CASSRATRELDTQYF
TRBJ2-5 NA many TRBV6-2/TRBV6-3 TGTGCCAGCAGTGAGGCGGGGCGAACTCCGGAGACCCAGTACTTC CASSEAGRTPETQYF
TRBJ2-7 NA NA TRBV5-6 TGTGCCAGCAGCGCCCAAGACGGAAACTACGAGCAGTACTTC CASSAQDGNYEQYF
TRBJ1-3 NA NA TRBV12-3/TRBV12-4 TGTGCCAGCAGCTGGCATGCCGGGAACACCATATATTTT CASSWHAGNTIYF
TRBJ2-1 NA NA TRBV2 TGTGCCAGCAGTGATTCCAGTCGGACCTACAATGAGCAGTTCTTC CASSDSSRTYNEQFF
TRBJ2-5 TRBD1 few TRBV6-6 TGTGCCAGCAGTGCGACAGGGGTGATACAAGAGACCCAGTACTTC CASSATGVIQETQYF
TRBJ1-1 TRBD1 many TRBV13 TGTGCCAGCAGCTTTAACAGGGGAATGAACACTGAAGCTTTCTTT CASSFNRGMNTEAFF
TRBJ2-1 NA few TRBV7-6 TGTGCCAGCAGCTCCGACGTACAGGGCCCGCGGCCAGTGCAGTTCTTC CASSSDVQGPRPVQFF
TRBJ1-1 NA NA TRBV12-3/TRBV12-4 TGTGCCAGCCGCCTGGAGGGCACTGAAGCTTTCTTT CASRLEGTEAFF
TRBJ1-2 TRBD1 few TRBV12-3/TRBV12-4 TGTGCCAGCAGCCTCCTCCGAGGGGGCGAGGATGGCTACACCTTC CASSLLRGGEDGYTF
TRBJ2-5 NA many TRBV7-3 TGTGCCAGCAGCAAAACTGACGGAGAGACCCAGTACTTC CASSKTDGETQYF
TRBJ1-1 NA NA TRBV10-3 TGTGCCATCAGTGAGTCTTCGGCAGGGGAGGAAGCTTTCTTT CAISESSAGEEAFF
TRBJ2-5 NA many TRBV7-2 TGTGCCAGCAGCTTCGATGCCCAAGAGACCCAGTACTTC CASSFDAQETQYF
TRBJ2-2 NA NA TRBV7-2 TGTGCCAGCAGCTTACGGACAGGGAGGGAGACCGGGGAGCTGTTTTTT CASSLRTGRETGELFF
TRBJ1-2 NA NA TRBV24-1 TGTGCCACCAGTGATGGGGCCGCCTCAGGGTGGTCGAATGGCTACACCTTC CATSDGAASGWSNGYTF
TRBJ2-1 NA many TRBV5-1 TGCGCCAGCAGCTTGGCACTATCTAGCTCCTACAATGAGCAGTTCTTC CASSLALSSSYNEQFF
TRBJ2-7 TRBD2 NA TRBV7-2 TGTGCCAGCAGCTTACCTCTGACTAGCAGCCACGAGCAGTACTTC CASSLPLTSSHEQYF
TRBJ2-2 TRBD1 many TRBV7-8 TGTGCCAGCAGCTTAGGGACAGGGGACGGGGAGCTGTTTTTT CASSLGTGDGELFF
TRBJ2-7 NA few TRBV2 TGTGCCAGCAAGATACAGGGTACCGCCTACGAGCAGTACTTC CASKIQGTAYEQYF
TRBJ2-5 NA few TRBV5-5 TGTGCCAGCAGCTTGGAATCTACCCAAGAGACCCAGTACTTC CASSLESTQETQYF
TRBJ2-2 TRBD2 NA TRBV4-2 TGTGCCAGCAGCCCCCCTGGCAAGCGGGGGAACACCGGGGAGCTGTTTTTT CASSPPGKRGNTGELFF
TRBJ2-1 NA NA TRBV9 TGTGCCAGCAGCGTAGATGAGGGACGGAGTGAGCAGTTCTTC CASSVDEGRSEQFF
TRBJ2-5 NA few TRBV6-1 TGTGCCAGCAGAGCTCCTACCGGCGGGAACCAAGAGACCCAGTACTTC CASRAPTGGNQETQYF
TRBJ1-2 NA NA TRBV28 TGTGCCAGCACCTCTGTACAGGATTATAACTATGGCTACACCTTC CASTSVQDYNYGYTF
TRBJ1-5 NA few TRBV12-3/TRBV12-4 TGTGCCAGCAGTTTAAGAGGGGTCCGCAATCAGCCCCAGCATTTT CASSLRGVRNQPQHF
TRBJ2-1 NA NA TRBV19 TGTGCCAGTAGTACTAGACTAGTGAATGAGCAGTTCTTC CASSTRLVNEQFF
TRBJ2-4 NA many TRBV20-1 TGCAGTGCTATCGGACAGAGGATAGCCAAAAACATTCAGTACTTC CSAIGQRIAKNIQYF
TRBJ2-3 NA NA TRBV5-1 TGCGCCAGCAGCGAACCCATTAGGGGACGAAACACAGATACGCAGTATTTT CASSEPIRGRNTDTQYF
TRBJ2-3 NA NA TRBV5-6 TGTGCCAGCAGCCCCGGCCCAGGGAGGTATGGCACAGATACGCAGTATTTT CASSPGPGRYGTDTQYF
TRBJ2-7 TRBD1 NA TRBV7-2 TGTGCCAGCAGCACCCGGACAGGGGGCTACGAGCAGTACTTC CASSTRTGGYEQYF
TRBJ1-3 NA NA TRBV3-1 TGTGCCAGCAGCCTCAAGGGGGGAAACACCATATATTTT CASSLKGGNTIYF
TRBJ1-5 NA few TRBV5-1 TGCGCCAGCAGTCCTGGACAGTCGAGCAATCAGCCCCAGCATTTT CASSPGQSSNQPQHF
TRBJ1-6 NA many TRBV20-1 TGCAGTGCTAGAGATTCGAGCCGCATGCTTAATAATTCACCCCTCCACTTT CSARDSSRMLNNSPLHF
TRBJ1-2 NA NA TRBV20-1 TGCAGTGCTAGAGATCGCGGCTTCTATGGCTACACCTTC CSARDRGFYGYTF
TRBJ2-3 NA few TRBV24-1 TGTGCCACCAGTGATACCCCTGGGAAGGCTAAGCGGGCAGATACGCAGTATTTT CATSDTPGKAKRADTQYF
TRBJ2-5 NA NA TRBV12-3/TRBV12-4 TGTGCCAGCAGTTTGCCCAGCCAGACCCAGTACTTC CASSLPSQTQYF
TRBJ1-6 NA few TRBV27 TGTGCCAGCCCCCCCGACAGGACTAATTCACCCCTCCACTTT CASPPDRTNSPLHF
TRBJ2-1 NA NA TRBV2 TGTGCCAGCAGTGGGAGACTCTCCTACAATGAGCAGTTCTTC CASSGRLSYNEQFF
TRBJ2-7 NA NA TRBV12-3/TRBV12-4 TGTGCCAGCAGGTGGGGTAGGTACGAGCAGTACTTC CASRWGRYEQYF
TRBJ1-2 TRBD1 few TRBV4-3 TGCGCCAGCAGCCAAGATAACAGGGGGGGCGATCGGGGCTACACCTTC CASSQDNRGGDRGYTF
TRBJ2-7 TRBD1 NA TRBV4-2 TGTGCCAGCAGCCAGGGACAGGGGACCTACGAGCAGTACTTC CASSQGQGTYEQYF
TRBJ1-2 TRBD1 few TRBV7-2 TGTGCCAGCAGCTTATCCGGTCCCGAGGGGGCGAACTATGGCTACACCTTC CASSLSGPEGANYGYTF
TRBJ2-1 TRBD1 NA TRBV7-3 TGTGCCAGCAGCCCGTCGACAGGGTTTAACCCCAATGAGCAGTTCTTC CASSPSTGFNPNEQFF
TRBJ2-1 TRBD2 few TRBV5-1 TGCGCCAGCAGCGTAGCGGGAGTCGGCTCCTACAATGAGCAGTTCTTC CASSVAGVGSYNEQFF
TRBJ2-5 NA few TRBV20-1 TGCAGTGCTACGCAAATCGGAGTTCAGTACTTC CSATQIGVQYF
TRBJ1-2 TRBD1 NA TRBV5-1 TGCGCCAGCAGCTTGGAGGGGGCGGAAGGCTATGGCTACACCTTC CASSLEGAEGYGYTF
TRBJ2-5 NA few TRBV20-1 TGCAGTGCGCCTCGCAGGGCCTCCTACCAAGAGACCCAGTACTTC CSAPRRASYQETQYF
TRBJ1-4 TRBD1 NA TRBV30 TGTGCCTGGAGGCCCAAGACAGGGGGACAGGAAAAACTGTTTTTT CAWRPKTGGQEKLFF